The 2 T cell receptor beta chains in this list originate from one sample, sequenced in a study of early T cells in non-severe SARS-CoV-2 infection. TCRdb used MiXCR to reprocess the 5' RACE reads, holding one entry per CDR3 protein. This sample has about 100,000 distinct CDR3 sequences; 11% occur once, and the top ten carry about 7.6%. Sequencing was carried out using whole blood. The receptors were sampled from an adult who was a healthcare worker with PCR-confirmed SARS-CoV-2 infection or an uninfected control (not recorded which).

Only a few counts were recorded for this clonotype. The chain has TRBV5-6 and TRBJ2-5; D possibly corresponds to TRBD2 (5 bases). The CDR3 covers 14 residues. Trimming shortened V by 1 base and J by 1 base, and 8 bases separated the two germline ends. Germline V gene data show CDR1 as SGHDT and CDR2 as YYEEEE. CDR3 amino acids: CASSLLSGQETQYF. CDR3 nucleotides: TGTGCCAGCAGCTTGCTCAGCGGCCAAGAGACCCAGTACTTC.

Ten or more counts support this clonotype. The chain has TRBV2 and TRBJ2-2; D may be TRBD1 (6 bases). Between the trimmed V and J ends, which lost 4 bases and 1 base, there was a span of 13 bases. Germline assignment: CDR1 SNHLY and CDR2 FYNNEI. The CDR3 has 16 amino acids. CDR3 sequence (DNA): TGTGCCAGCAGTGGCCCGTGGGGACAGAACACCGGGGAGCTGTTTTTT. Its protein is CASSGPWGQNTGELFF.